The 9 T cell receptor beta chains given below trace back to one sample, sequenced in a study of post-analysis software for immune sequencing data. No antigen has been identified for these receptors. The TCR beta cDNA libraries contained unique molecular identifiers. TCRdb called the PCR reads again in MiXCR, with one record for every CDR3 protein. The sample carries about 800,000 distinct CDR3 sequences, 25% to 30% recorded once. Study-wide results and caveats: Elevated frequency relative to controls characterized roughly five TRBV segments in patients, TRBV5-6, TRBV5-1 and TRBV20-1 among them.

Material for sequencing was blood. These receptors were collected from a girl aged 5-17 years with multiple sclerosis.

This clonotype was seen more than once but under ten times. The chain couples TRBV14 to TRBJ2-7; 7 bases fit TRBD1. The CDR3 is 14 residues long. Germline V gene sequence: CDR1 SGHDN, CDR2 FVKESK. Trimming at V came to 2 bases and at J to 3 bases, leaving 4 bases not matched to a gene. CDR3 loop: CASSQPDRNYEQYF. The CDR3 coding sequence is TGTGCCAGCAGCCAACCGGACAGGAACTACGAGCAGTACTTC.

This chain uses TRBV11-2 with TRBJ1-5, with a weak D call TRBD1 (5 bases). This CDR3 is built from 14 residues. Germline V CDR1 and CDR2: SGHAT, FQNNGV. The V end was cut by 5 bases, the J end by 2 bases, with 10 bases between. For the CDR3, the DNA is TGTGCCAGCAGCGCGGAAGGGGGCAATCAGCCCCAGCATTTT. This translates into CASSAEGGNQPQHF.

The J gene is TRBJ2-7, the V gene TRBV4-3, with a weak D call TRBD2 (6 bases). Germline values: CDR1 LGHNA, CDR2 YSLEER. CDR3 length: 17 amino acids. The germline V and J ends were trimmed by 0 bases and 2 bases, with 17 bases remaining between them. The CDR3 DNA reads as TGCGCCAGCAGCCAAGACCACATTAGCGGTGCTACCTACGAGCAGTACTTC. Protein: CASSQDHISGATYEQYF.

This clonotype has only a few counts. The chain recombines TRBV7-6 with TRBJ2-3; 13 bases match TRBD2. The CDR3 covers 19 residues. J lost 1 base, V lost 2 bases, and 9 bases had no gene match. Germline CDR1 reads SGHVS; CDR2 reads FNYEAQ. The CDR3 coding sequence is TGTGCCAGCAGCTTAAATATTGTCGGACTAGCGGGAGGCACAGATACGCAGTATTTT. Translating it yields CASSLNIVGLAGGTDTQYF.

The J gene is TRBJ2-7, the V gene TRBV28, with TRBD1 as a possible D gene (5 bases). Deletions cut 5 bases from V and 12 bases from J, with 26 bases between. Germline V gene data show CDR1 as MDHEN and CDR2 as SYDVKM. The CDR3 has 15 residues. This CDR3 reads CASSIIGVTGADRYF. The CDR3 bases are TGTGCCAGCAGTATAATAGGAGTGACTGGGGCTGATCGGTACTTC.

This clonotype came up a few times. The CDR3 DNA sequence: TGCAGTGCTCCGGACCTCAATGAGCAGTTCTTC. Translated, it gives CSAPDLNEQFF. The rearrangement uses TRBV20-1 and TRBJ2-1; D ambiguous. Between the trimmed V and J ends, which lost 5 bases and 6 bases, there was a span of 8 bases. Germline loops: CDR1 DFQATT, CDR2 SNEGSKA (reference sequence). This CDR3 contains 11 residues.

The chain employs TRBV7-2 and TRBJ2-1, with 11 bases fitting TRBD1. There are 16 residues in the CDR3. V shed 1 base and J 3 bases; nucleotides not matched to a gene: 2. The V gene's germline CDR1 is SGHTA and CDR2 FQGNSA. The chain's CDR3 is CASSLVGTGGYNEQFF. The CDR3, as DNA: TGTGCCAGCAGCTTAGTCGGGACAGGGGGCTACAATGAGCAGTTCTTC.

This clonotype appeared a few times. This chain links TRBV7-2 with TRBJ2-5; 10 positions agree with TRBD2. Germline CDR1 SGHTA, CDR2 FQGNSA. J was trimmed by 1 base and V by 5 bases; bases with no gene match: 4. There are 15 residues in the CDR3. The CDR3 DNA reads as TGTGCCAGCAGCACAGGACTAGCGGCCCAAGAGACCCAGTACTTC. Its protein is CASSTGLAAQETQYF. Looking up the rest from reference TRBV7-2 and TRBJ2-5 gives the full variable domain: GAGVSQSPSNKVTEKGKDVELRCDPISGHTALYWYRQSLGQGLEFLIYFQGNSAPDKSGLPSDRFSAERTGGSVSTLTIQRTQQEDSAVYLCASSTGLAAQETQYFGPGTRLLVL.

As regards this clonotype: Mismatch with germline at one junction end may stem from a read error. The genes are TRBV4-3 and TRBJ1-1, with D unclear. Germline lookup yields CDR1 LGHNA and CDR2 YSLEER. The CDR3 is 15 amino acids. This chain's CDR3 is CAGSQVVGVGTEAFF. CDR3 DNA sequence: TGCGCCGGCAGCCAAGTCGTCGGGGTTGGAACTGAAGCTTTCTTT.